These 24 T cell receptor beta chains came from one sample sequenced in a study of blood T cell repertoires in COVID-19. Sequenced by immunoSEQ multiplex PCR; TCRdb stores in-frame clones only, minus some. The sample yields around 260,000 clones, roughly 80% seen once. The sequencing sample was made of peripheral blood. These receptors were collected from a man in his sixties who had recovered from COVID-19.

The chain links TRBV2 to TRBJ2-3, with 11 bases lining up with TRBD2. The CDR3 spans 15 residues. The germline V gene encodes CDR1 SNHLY and CDR2 FYNNEI. After removal of 5 bases from V and 4 bases from J, the junction contained 5 bases not matched to a gene. The CDR3: CASSRLAGPSDTQYF. CDR3 DNA sequence: TGTGCCAGCAGTAGACTAGCGGGGCCCTCAGATACGCAGTATTTT.

The chain joins TRBV7-2 to TRBJ1-1; perhaps TRBD1 as D (6 bases). Germline CDR1 reads SGHTA; CDR2 reads FQGNSA. The CDR3 is 14 amino acids. V lost 5 bases, J lost 1 base, and 11 bases lay in between. CDR3 DNA sequence: TGTGCCAGCAGCCTATCCAGGGGGAACACTGAAGCTTTCTTT. Amino acid sequence: CASSLSRGNTEAFF.

In this sample, this clone turned up a few times. This sequence joins TRBV7-3 and TRBJ2-5, with D possibly being TRBD2 (7 bases). This CDR3 comprises 14 residues. Germline V CDR1 and CDR2: SGHTA, FQGTGA. V was cut by 5 bases and J by 5 bases, with 15 bases left in between. As DNA, the CDR3 is TGTGCCAGCAGCCTTTTGGGGGGGCGCGAGACCCAGTACTTC. Protein product: CASSLLGGRETQYF.

There are a few counts of this clone. This chain uses TRBV3-1 (or the pseudogene TRBV3-2) with TRBJ2-7; TRBD1 agrees at 7 bases. The CDR3 is made up of 15 amino acids. V lost 0 bases, J lost 6 bases, and 8 bases stayed unmatched. CDR1 is LGHDT, CDR2 YNNKEL, per germline (reference sequence). The CDR3 sequence is CASSQDAGGVGEQYF. In DNA, the CDR3 is TGTGCCAGCAGCCAAGATGCAGGGGGAGTCGGCGAGCAGTACTTC.

DNA of the CDR3: TGTGCCAGCAGACGACAGGGCGTCAACACCGGGGAGCTGTTTTTT. Its translation: CASRRQGVNTGELFF. The chain couples TRBV6-5 to TRBJ2-2; 7 bases map to TRBD1. Trimming at V came to 6 bases and at J to 2 bases, leaving 6 bases not matched to a gene. This CDR3 spans 15 amino acids. Germline V lookup: CDR1 MNHEY, CDR2 SVGAGI.

A single count supports this clone. The chain uses TRBV3-1 (or the pseudogene TRBV3-2) and TRBJ1-1; TRBD1 matches at 8 bases. J was trimmed by 3 bases and V by 5 bases; bases with no gene match: 11. Germline CDR1 is LGHDT and CDR2 is YNNKEL (reference sequence). The CDR3 loop spans 16 amino acids. In DNA, the CDR3 is TGTGCCAGCAGCGAACTATCCGGGACAGGATACACTGAAGCTTTCTTT. Its protein is CASSELSGTGYTEAFF.

The V and J genes are TRBV6-5 and TRBJ1-5; weak D call: TRBD1 (6 bases). The V gene's germline CDR1 is MNHEY and CDR2 SVGAGI. The V end lost 7 bases, the J end lost 5 bases, and 18 bases lay between the germline ends. The CDR3 length is 15 residues. The CDR3 DNA reads TGTGCCAGCAAACCATACACAGGGTCCCATCAGCCCCAGCATTTT. Translated: CASKPYTGSHQPQHF.

This clone has only a few counts. The rearrangement uses TRBV7-9 and TRBJ2-1; 13 bases line up with TRBD2. The germline V gene has CDR1 SEHNR and CDR2 FQNEAQ (reference sequence). Unmatched junction bases numbered 7, after V lost 8 bases and J lost 6 bases. This CDR3 has 15 amino acids. CDR3 protein: CASGTGTSGINEQFF. In DNA, the CDR3 is TGTGCCAGCGGCACCGGGACTAGCGGGATCAATGAGCAGTTCTTC.

This clone was detected only once. The chain links TRBV6-5 to TRBJ2-3, with 7 bases that match TRBD2. The CDR3 sequence is 14 residues long. With V trimmed by 6 bases and J by 1 base, 4 bases remained unmatched. CDR1 and CDR2 from the germline V gene are MNHEY and SVGAGI. This CDR3 is CASRGGGGTDTQYF. The CDR3 DNA follows: TGTGCCAGCAGGGGCGGGGGAGGCACAGATACGCAGTATTTT.

This chain links TRBV4-1 with TRBJ1-5; D may be TRBD1 (6 bases). The V gene lost 1 base and the J gene lost 4 bases, with 14 bases spanning the gap. The CDR3 contains 16 residues. CDR1 and CDR2 from the germline V gene are MGHRA and YSYEKL. The CDR3: CASSQGAGTRNQPQHF. In DNA form, the CDR3 reads TGCGCCAGCAGCCAAGGAGCCGGGACACGAAATCAGCCCCAGCATTTT.

The chain carries TRBV2 and TRBJ1-2; the D is unclear. The CDR3 runs 13 residues. Germline CDR1 SNHLY, CDR2 FYNNEI. Trimming removed 7 bases at V and 0 bases at J, with 9 bases between. The CDR3 spells CASIRQANYGYTF. In DNA form, the CDR3 reads TGTGCCAGCATCAGGCAGGCTAACTATGGCTACACCTTC.

V gene TRBV2 combines with J gene TRBJ2-7; 7 bases agree with TRBD1. The CDR3 extends over 14 amino acids. V lost 3 bases to trimming and J lost 6 bases; unmatched junction nucleotides: 8. CDR1 and CDR2 from the germline V gene are SNHLY and FYNNEI. The CDR3 is CASSDWDSLSEQYF. The CDR3 region has the DNA TGTGCCAGCAGTGATTGGGACAGCCTGAGCGAGCAGTACTTC.

The chain links TRBV9 to TRBJ2-1, with D perhaps TRBD1 (5 bases). V lost 3 bases to trimming and J lost 12 bases, with 16 bases between them. The CDR3 runs to 13 residues. CDR1 and CDR2 (germline): SGDLS, YYNGEE. CDR3 protein: CASSGENRLPQFF. The CDR3 DNA reads TGTGCCAGCAGCGGCGAGAACAGGCTCCCGCAGTTCTTC.

This chain links TRBV5-1 with TRBJ1-3, with TRBD1 matching over 7 bases. CDR1 SGHRS and CDR2 YFSETQ come from the germline V gene. V shed 5 bases and J 2 bases; nucleotides not matched to a gene: 1. The CDR3 has 13 residues. Here the CDR3 DNA reads TGCGCCAGCAGACAGGGGACTGGAAACACCATATATTTT. This codes for CASRQGTGNTIYF.

The chain uses TRBV6-5 and TRBJ1-1, with 9 bases aligning to TRBD1. Germline trimming cut 3 bases from V and 3 bases from J; bases unmatched to any gene: 2. The germline V gene encodes CDR1 MNHEY and CDR2 SVGAGI. This CDR3 contains 14 residues. The CDR3 spells CASSYRTGDTEAFF. The CDR3 region has the DNA TGTGCCAGCAGTTATAGGACAGGGGACACTGAAGCTTTCTTT.

The CDR3 sequence: CASSLRWTGNTGELFF. CDR3 nucleotide sequence: TGTGCCAGCAGTTTGCGATGGACAGGGAACACCGGGGAGCTGTTTTTT. The chain is built from TRBV27 and TRBJ2-2; 7 bases line up with TRBD1. Germline V gives CDR1 MNHEY, CDR2 SMNVEV (reference sequence). CDR3 length equals 16 residues. V trimming: 3 bases; J trimming: 1 base; junction bases outside the gene matches: 5.

The chain is built from TRBV3-1 (or the pseudogene TRBV3-2) and TRBJ1-4; D call uncertain. Germline V CDR1 and CDR2: LGHDT, YNNKEL (reference sequence). Deletions cut 4 bases from V and 5 bases from J, with 8 bases between. The CDR3 has 13 amino acids. The CDR3 DNA follows: TGTGCCAGCAGCCTACGGGTAAATGAAAAACTGTTTTTT. Protein: CASSLRVNEKLFF.

Details on this clone: This sample also contains other DNA sequences that code for the same CDR3. This chain connects TRBV5-4 to TRBJ2-3; 11 bases agree with TRBD2. V gave up 4 bases and J gave up 4 bases; unmatched junction bases: 5. Germline V gives CDR1 SGHNT, CDR2 YYREEE (reference sequence). This CDR3 spans 15 amino acids. Here the CDR3 DNA reads TGTGCCAGCAGCCGTAGCGGGGGGGCGGCAGATACGCAGTATTTT. Translated, it gives CASSRSGGAADTQYF.

V is TRBV7-9 and J is TRBJ1-1; TRBD1 matches at 10 bases. J was trimmed by 6 bases and V by 5 bases; bases with no gene match: 6. The CDR3 sequence is 14 residues long. Germline CDR1 SEHNR, CDR2 FQNEAQ (reference sequence). CDR3 sequence (DNA): TGTGCCAGCAGCGCTGACAGGGGGCGGCCTGAAGCTTTCTTT. The encoded protein is CASSADRGRPEAFF.

In this sample, this clone turned up many times. The chain has TRBV2 and TRBJ2-1, with 8 bases identical to TRBD1. The CDR3 is made up of 14 amino acids. V lost 10 bases and J lost 7; bases outside the gene matches: 12. Germline CDR1 reads SNHLY; CDR2 reads FYNNEI. The CDR3 DNA reads as TGTGCCAACGAGAAGGACAGGGTGGTAAATGAGCAGTTCTTC. It codes for CANEKDRVVNEQFF.

The V call is TRBV7-9, the J call TRBJ1-6; no clear D. Trimming stripped 1 base from V and 8 bases from J, with 9 bases between. CDR1 is SEHNR, CDR2 FQNEAQ, per germline (reference sequence). The CDR3 extends over 14 amino acids. CDR3 in DNA: TGTGCCAGCAGCTTAGTCGGGGTGGATTCACCCCTCCACTTT. Its protein product is CASSLVGVDSPLHF. Full variable domain (remainder filled in from reference TRBV7-9 and TRBJ1-6): DTGVSQNPRHKITKRGQNVTFRCDPISEHNRLYWYRQTLGQGPEFLTYFQNEAQLEKSRLLSDRFSAERPKGSFSTLEIQRTEQGDSAMYLCASSLVGVDSPLHFGNGTRLTVT.

The chain employs TRBV6-5 and TRBJ1-1, with a weak D call TRBD1 (6 bases). Trimming pared 1 base from V and 6 bases from J, leaving 15 bases between. Looked up from germline, CDR1 is MNHEY and CDR2 is SVGAGI. The CDR3 is 15 amino acids. CDR3 bases: TGTGCCAGCAGTTACTACTCAGGGGCAAGGGCTGAAGCTTTCTTT. Its protein product is CASSYYSGARAEAFF.

This clone has more than one count but fewer than ten. This rearrangement joins TRBV5-8 to TRBJ1-5; 7 nucleotides line up with TRBD1. The J segment lost 7 bases and the V segment lost 4 bases, leaving 11 bases of the junction unmatched. This CDR3 is built from 15 residues. CDR1 SGHTS and CDR2 YDEGEE come from the germline V gene. The CDR3 DNA follows: TGTGCCAGCAGCCCCCTGACAGGGACTCTACAGCCCCAGCATTTT. Translated: CASSPLTGTLQPQHF.

The V and J genes are TRBV3-1 (or the pseudogene TRBV3-2) and TRBJ2-4; TRBD1 agrees at 9 bases. Trimming at V came to 3 bases and at J to 5 bases, leaving 5 bases not matched to a gene. The germline V gene has CDR1 LGHDT and CDR2 YNNKEL (reference sequence). There are 15 residues in the CDR3. CDR3 amino acids: CASSQPGQGQNIQYF. The CDR3 DNA is TGTGCCAGCAGCCAGCCTGGACAGGGGCAAAACATTCAGTACTTC.